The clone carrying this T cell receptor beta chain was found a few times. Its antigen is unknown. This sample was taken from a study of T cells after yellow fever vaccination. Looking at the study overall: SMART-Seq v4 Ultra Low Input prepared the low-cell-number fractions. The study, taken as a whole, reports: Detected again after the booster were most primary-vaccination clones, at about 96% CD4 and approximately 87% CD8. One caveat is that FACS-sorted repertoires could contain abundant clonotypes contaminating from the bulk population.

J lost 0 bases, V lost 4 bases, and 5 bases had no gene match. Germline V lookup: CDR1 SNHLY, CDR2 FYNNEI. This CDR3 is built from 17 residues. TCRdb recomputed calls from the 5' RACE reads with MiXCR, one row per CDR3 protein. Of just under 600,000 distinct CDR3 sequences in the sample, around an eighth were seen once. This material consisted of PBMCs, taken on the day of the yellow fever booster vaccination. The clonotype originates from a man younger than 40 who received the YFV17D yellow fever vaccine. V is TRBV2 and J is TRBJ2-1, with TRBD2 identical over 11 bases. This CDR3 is CASSGLAGMSSYNEQFF. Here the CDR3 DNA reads TGTGCCAGCAGTGGACTAGCGGGAATGAGCTCCTACAATGAGCAGTTCTTC.